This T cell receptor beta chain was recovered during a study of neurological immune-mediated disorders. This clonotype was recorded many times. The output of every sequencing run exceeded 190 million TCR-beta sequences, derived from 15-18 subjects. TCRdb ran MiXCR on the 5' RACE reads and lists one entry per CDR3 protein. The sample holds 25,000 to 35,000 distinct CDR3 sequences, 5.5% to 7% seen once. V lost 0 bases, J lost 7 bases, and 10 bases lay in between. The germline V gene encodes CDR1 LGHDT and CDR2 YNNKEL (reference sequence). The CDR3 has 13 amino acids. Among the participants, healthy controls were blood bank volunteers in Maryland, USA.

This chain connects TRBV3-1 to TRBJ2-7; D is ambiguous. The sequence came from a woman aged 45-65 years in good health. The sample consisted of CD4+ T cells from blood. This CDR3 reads CASSQESVGEQYF. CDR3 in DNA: TGTGCCAGCAGCCAAGAGTCAGTTGGAGAGCAGTACTTC.